This T cell receptor (beta chain) stems from a study of cytomegalovirus exposure and HLA in healthy donors. Study-wide results and limits: Reportedly, diagnosis of cytomegalovirus status by the classifier showed high specificity and sensitivity. In a later analysis, parvovirus B19, influenza, CMV and Epstein-Barr virus appeared linked to several top co-occurrence clusters.

A word on this clone: The antigen is not known.

60 Vbeta and 13 Jbeta primers were used in PCR. Data came from immunoSEQ multiplex PCR; TCRdb stores just in-frame clones and leaves some out. The data show some 60,000 clones, roughly 77% seen once. Germline V gene sequence: CDR1 SGDLS, CDR2 YYNGEE. The CDR3 runs to 15 residues. Trimming pared 4 bases from V and 1 base from J, leaving 12 bases between. The receptor's source is a young woman in good health and CMV-seronegative. The rearrangement uses TRBV9 and TRBJ1-3; D is perhaps TRBD1 (5 bases). The material sequenced was PBMCs. Here the CDR3 reads CASSSPDRSGNTIYF. In nucleotides, the CDR3 is TGTGCCAGCAGCTCGCCAGACAGATCTGGAAACACCATATATTTT.